This T cell receptor beta chain was sequenced in a study of vaccination and CD4 T cells after COVID-19. At the level of the study: Investigators stimulated cells with overlapping spike peptides drawn from SARS-CoV-2, HCoV-NL63, HCoV-OC43 and HCoV-229E.

The time point denotes: late sampling 161 to 241 days after vaccination in a few convalescent patients. The treatment was: roughly ten-day PBMC culture with coronavirus spike peptide pools or control peptides (ViraFEST assay). ViraFEST enlarged antigen-specific T cell populations with peptide pools and afterwards sequenced TCRs. Each well held under 2.5 million PBMCs in IL-2 (roughly 10 IU/ml) medium with 10 ug/ml peptide pools. Looked up from germline, CDR1 is ENHRY and CDR2 is SYGVKD. CDR3 length: 13 residues. V lost 11 bases to trimming and J lost 5 bases, with 19 bases between them. For this clonotype: Its matching antigen is unknown.

The Oncomine TCR Beta short-read assay generated sequence data from the DNA of cultured CD4+ T cells. TCRdb independently ran MiXCR on the PCR reads; one entry per CDR3 protein. The sample has around 18,000 distinct CDR3 sequences, around 50% seen once. This specimen was CD4+ T cells from blood, cultured in vitro, taken about 7 months after SARS-CoV-2 vaccination. The clonotype was recovered from a human donor who had recovered from COVID-19. V usage is TRBV10-3 and J usage is TRBJ2-7, with D tentatively TRBD1 (5 bases). The CDR3 DNA reads TGTGCCGTTGCGGCAGGGCCCGAAGACGAGCAGTACTTC. It is translated as CAVAAGPEDEQYF.